This T cell receptor beta chain was obtained from a study of blood T cell repertoires in COVID-19. Assay used: immunoSEQ multiplex PCR; TCRdb lists only in-frame clones, some missing. The sample consists of some 180,000 clones, around three quarters of them appearing once. The CDR3 covers 14 residues. V lost 4 bases and J 0 bases, leaving 7 bases between the germline ends. Germline lookup yields CDR1 SGHRS and CDR2 YFSETQ. This chain joins TRBV5-1 and TRBJ2-2; D gene uncertain. This TCR was recovered from a woman aged 70-85 years in a cohort exposed to, infected with or recovered from COVID-19 (not recorded which). The sample was PBMCs or T cells enriched from blood (not recorded which). The CDR3 DNA sequence: TGCGCCAGCAGCGACGGAGCGAACACCGGGGAGCTGTTTTTT. Translation gives CASSDGANTGELFF.